Each of the 4 T cell receptor beta chains below was sequenced from the same sample in a study of blood T cell repertoires in COVID-19 (dated by TCRdb to 2020 to 2022). The library was built by means of the immunoSEQ multiplex PCR assay. Held by TCRdb, this immuneACCESS table contains in-frame sequences only and omits some clones. Under half of the omission traces to an unresolved V gene where checked; the cause of the rest is unknown. This sample lists some 45,000 clones; 91% were detected once. In total, the top ten clones hold roughly 6% of the sample. Source material: peripheral blood. These receptors all come from a man aged 65 to 85 with active COVID-19.

The chain joins TRBV7-9 to TRBJ2-1; D is unclear. V lost 1 base, J lost 0 bases, and 7 bases lay in between. Germline-derived CDR1 and CDR2 are SEHNR and FQNEAQ (reference sequence). The CDR3 totals 15 residues. The CDR3 is CASSLEVSSYNEQFF. CDR3 sequence (DNA): TGTGCCAGCAGCTTAGAAGTGAGCTCCTACAATGAGCAGTTCTTC.

This chain joins TRBV10-1 and TRBJ2-2; weak D call: TRBD2 (6 bases). This CDR3 has 16 amino acids. V was clipped by 8 bases and J by 7 bases, with 23 bases between them. Germline V CDR1 and CDR2: WNHNN, SYGVQD (reference sequence). CDR3 loop: CASYEDGRTRGGELFF. CDR3 DNA sequence: TGCGCCAGCTATGAAGATGGGAGGACCCGGGGCGGGGAGCTGTTTTTT.

Points on this clone: One junction end does not reproduce the germline sequence, and a read error may be involved. V usage is TRBV10-3 and J usage is TRBJ2-1; the match to TRBD2 covers 11 bases. The CDR3 sequence is 20 residues long. CDR1 ENHRY and CDR2 SYGVKD come from the germline V gene. This CDR3 is CAISESNFGTSGYTNNELFF. The CDR3 bases are TGTGCCATCAGTGAGTCGAATTTTGGGACTAGCGGCTACACGAACAATGAGCTGTTCTTC.

This clone ranks as medium-sized. This chain connects TRBV7-2 to TRBJ2-6; a weak D match, TRBD1 (5 bases). CDR1 is SGHTA and CDR2 is FQGNSA in the germline V gene. The CDR3 is made up of 15 amino acids. V lost 8 bases and J lost 0, with 11 bases in between. CDR3 nucleotide sequence: TGTGCCAGCGCGGCAGGGCTCTCTGGGGCCAACGTCCTGACTTTC. This translates into CASAAGLSGANVLTF.